Sequencing of this T cell receptor (beta chain) was carried out in a study of CD8 T cells in ankylosing spondylitis. General study results and limits: Fewer than ten highly homologous variants made up a TCR beta motif, and this motif appeared characteristic of ankylosing spondylitis blood. As reported, disease-linked clones showed significant enrichment in matched ankylosing spondylitis synovial fluid.

The CDR3 has 14 amino acids. CDR1 SNHLY and CDR2 FYNNEI come from the germline V gene. The V end lost 6 bases, the J end lost 7 bases, and 16 bases lay between the germline ends. About this clonotype itself: What it recognizes is unknown.

Libraries of TCR beta came from quantitative 5'-RACE with molecular barcodes. TCRdb independently ran MiXCR on the 5' RACE reads; one entry per CDR3 protein. This table has about 390,000 distinct CDR3 sequences, around 22% appearing once. The source of this sequence is a male donor with ankylosing spondylitis. V is TRBV2 and J is TRBJ2-1; D is possibly TRBD1 or TRBD2 (5 bases each). The sequencing sample was made of blood, either unsorted or a sorted T cell fraction (not recorded which). CDR3 amino acids: CASRTSRGWNEQFF. DNA for the CDR3: TGTGCCAGCAGGACTTCCCGGGGCTGGAATGAGCAGTTCTTC. The whole variable domain, remainder taken from reference TRBV2 and TRBJ2-1, is EPEVTQTPSHQVTQMGQEVILRCVPISNHLYFYWYRQILGQKVEFLVSFYNNEISEKSEIFDDQFSVERPDGSNFTLKIRSTKLEDSAMYFCASRTSRGWNEQFFGPGTRLTVL.